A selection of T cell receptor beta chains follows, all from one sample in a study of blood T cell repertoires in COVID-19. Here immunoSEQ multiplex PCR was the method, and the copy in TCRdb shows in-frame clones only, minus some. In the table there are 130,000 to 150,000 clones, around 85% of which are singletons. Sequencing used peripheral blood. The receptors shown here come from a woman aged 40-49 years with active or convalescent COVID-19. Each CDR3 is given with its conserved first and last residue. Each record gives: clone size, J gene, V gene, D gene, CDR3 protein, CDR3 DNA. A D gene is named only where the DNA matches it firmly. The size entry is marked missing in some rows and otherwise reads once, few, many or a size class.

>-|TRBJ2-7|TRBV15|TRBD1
CATSRETPGQGTYEQYF
TGTGCCACCAGCAGAGAAACCCCGGGACAGGGGACCTACGAGCAGTACTTC
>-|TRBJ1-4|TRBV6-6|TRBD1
CASSYKGQYEKLFF
TGTGCCAGCAGTTACAAGGGACAGTATGAAAAACTGTTTTTT
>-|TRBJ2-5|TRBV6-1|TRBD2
CASSELAGEGETQYF
TGTGCCAGCAGTGAACTAGCGGGAGAGGGGGAGACCCAGTACTTC
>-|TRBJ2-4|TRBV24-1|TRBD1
CATSDATGRDIQYF
TGTGCCACCAGTGACGCGACAGGGAGAGACATTCAGTACTTC
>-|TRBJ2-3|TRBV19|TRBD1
CASRDRVRSTDTQYF
TGTGCCAGCCGGGACAGGGTGAGGAGCACAGATACGCAGTATTTT
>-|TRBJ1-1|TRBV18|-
CASSPASSIEAFF
TGTGCCAGCTCACCGGCTTCCTCGATTGAAGCTTTCTTT
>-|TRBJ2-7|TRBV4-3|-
CASSQDAAGPSYEQYF
TGCGCCAGCAGCCAAGACGCGGCAGGGCCCTCCTACGAGCAGTACTTC
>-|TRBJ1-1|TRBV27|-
CATKTGTPYTEAFF
TGTGCCACCAAGACCGGGACACCTTACACTGAAGCTTTCTTT
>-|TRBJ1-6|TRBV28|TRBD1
CASRLGQGNNSPLHF
TGTGCCAGCAGACTTGGACAGGGAAATAATTCACCCCTCCACTTT
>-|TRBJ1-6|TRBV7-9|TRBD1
CASGQVAFGNSPLHF
TGTGCCAGCGGACAGGTCGCATTTGGTAATTCACCCCTCCACTTT
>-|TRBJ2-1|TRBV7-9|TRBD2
CASSPPQGSASGRANEQFF
TGTGCCAGCAGCCCTCCACAGGGTTCGGCTAGCGGGAGGGCCAATGAGCAGTTCTTC
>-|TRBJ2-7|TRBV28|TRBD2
CASTPLSSGPYEQYF
TGTGCCAGCACCCCTTTGTCTAGCGGGCCCTACGAGCAGTACTTC
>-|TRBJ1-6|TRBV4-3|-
CASSQEGALDSPLHF
TGCGCCAGCAGCCAAGAGGGCGCCTTGGATTCACCCCTCCACTTT
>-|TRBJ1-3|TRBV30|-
CAWSPPDSSGNTIYF
TGTGCCTGGAGTCCCCCTGACAGTTCTGGAAACACCATATATTTT
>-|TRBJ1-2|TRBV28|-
CASSSGRGDGYTF
TGTGCCAGCAGTTCGGGTCGGGGGGATGGCTACACCTTC
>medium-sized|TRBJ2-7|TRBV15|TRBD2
CATSTLGVLAGPHEQYF
TGTGCCACCAGCACCCTAGGGGTGCTAGCGGGGCCACACGAGCAGTACTTC
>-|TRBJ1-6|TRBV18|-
CASSLGTPTNNSPLHF
TGTGCCAGCTCACTAGGGACACCGACTAATAATTCACCCCTCCACTTT
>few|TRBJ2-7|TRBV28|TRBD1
CASPSGTGVHEQYF
TGTGCCAGCCCCTCCGGGACAGGGGTCCACGAGCAGTACTTC
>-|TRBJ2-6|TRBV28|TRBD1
CATAYGQGATGANVLTF
TGTGCCACAGCCTATGGACAGGGGGCTACTGGGGCCAACGTCCTGACTTTC
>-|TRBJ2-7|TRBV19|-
CASSPPGGSRHEQYF
TGTGCCAGTAGTCCCCCCGGGGGAAGTCGACACGAGCAGTACTTC
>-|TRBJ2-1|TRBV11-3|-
CASSVRQGLRDEQFF
TGTGCCAGCAGTGTAAGGCAGGGTTTAAGGGATGAGCAGTTCTTC
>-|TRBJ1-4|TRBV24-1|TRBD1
CATSDTGTGVEKLFF
TGTGCCACCAGTGACACCGGGACAGGGGTCGAAAAACTGTTTTTT
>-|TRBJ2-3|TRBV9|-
CASSAHRGAGGTDTQYF
TGTGCCAGCAGCGCCCACCGGGGGGCAGGGGGCACAGATACGCAGTATTTT
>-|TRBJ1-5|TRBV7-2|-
CASSSIPGRQPQHF
TGTGCCAGCAGCTCAATCCCAGGGCGTCAGCCCCAGCATTTT
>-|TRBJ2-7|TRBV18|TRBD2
CASSLTSGTYEQYF
TGTGCCAGCTCACTGACTAGCGGGACCTACGAGCAGTACTTC
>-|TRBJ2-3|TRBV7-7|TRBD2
CASSPLAGGADTQYF
TGTGCTAGCAGCCCACTAGCGGGGGGGGCAGATACGCAGTATTTT
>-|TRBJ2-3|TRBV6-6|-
CASSADYRSLHF
TGTGCCAGCAGTGCGGACTACCGGTCTCTACATTTT
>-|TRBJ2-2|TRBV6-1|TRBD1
CASSGADRVYTGELFF
TGTGCCAGCAGTGGGGCGGACAGGGTGTACACCGGGGAGCTGTTTTTT
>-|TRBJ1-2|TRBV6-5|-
CASSSLTALNYGYTF
TGTGCCAGCAGTTCTCTGACAGCTCTTAACTATGGCTACACCTTC
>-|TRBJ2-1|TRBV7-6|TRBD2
CASSYNGLAGNEQFF
TGTGCCAGCAGTTATAATGGGCTAGCGGGCAATGAGCAGTTCTTC
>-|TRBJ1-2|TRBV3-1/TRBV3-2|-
CARSRGGVPGGYTF
TGTGCCCGCAGCCGGGGGGGGGTCCCAGGTGGCTACACCTTC
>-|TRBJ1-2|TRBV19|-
CASSKMGGYTF
TGTGCCAGTAGTAAAATGGGCGGCTACACCTTC
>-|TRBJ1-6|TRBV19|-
CASQEQSRYNSPLHF
TGTGCCAGCCAAGAACAGAGCCGATATAATTCACCCCTCCACTTT
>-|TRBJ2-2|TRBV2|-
CASSDRSGEAGELFF
TGTGCCAGCAGTGATAGAAGCGGAGAGGCCGGGGAGCTGTTTTTT
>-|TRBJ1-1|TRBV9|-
CASSPPRVSGDMNTEAFF
TGTGCCAGCAGCCCTCCCCGTGTCTCTGGTGACATGAACACTGAAGCTTTCTTT
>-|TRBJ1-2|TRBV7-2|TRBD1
CASSSQGYSYGYTF
TGTGCCAGCAGCTCACAGGGGTATAGCTATGGCTACACCTTC
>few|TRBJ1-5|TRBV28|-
CASSPPPGDQPQHF
TGTGCCAGCAGCCCCCCCCCGGGGGATCAGCCCCAGCATTTT
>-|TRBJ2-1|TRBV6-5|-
CASSYLGLHEQFF
TGTGCCAGCAGTTACTTGGGGCTTCATGAGCAGTTCTTC
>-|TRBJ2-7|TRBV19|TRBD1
CASSGGQGRARAHEQYF
TGTGCCAGTAGTGGAGGACAGGGAAGGGCTCGTGCCCACGAGCAGTACTTC
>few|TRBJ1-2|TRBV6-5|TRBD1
CASSPGTGSTYGYTF
TGTGCCAGCAGCCCCGGGACAGGGAGTACCTATGGCTACACCTTC
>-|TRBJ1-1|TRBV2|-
CASSGVPGNTEAFF
TGTGCCAGCAGTGGAGTACCAGGGAACACTGAAGCTTTCTTT
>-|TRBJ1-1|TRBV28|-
CASSLRSGGGLNTEAFF
TGTGCCAGCAGTTTGCGATCGGGGGGAGGTCTTAACACTGAAGCTTTCTTT
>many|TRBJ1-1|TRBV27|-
CASRLGVEGTEAFF
TGTGCCAGCAGGCTAGGGGTGGAAGGGACTGAAGCTTTCTTT
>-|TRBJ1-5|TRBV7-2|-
CASSLGPSNQPQHF
TGTGCCAGCAGCTTAGGTCCGAGCAATCAGCCCCAGCATTTT
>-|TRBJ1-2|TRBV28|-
CASSLQGRVYTF
TGTGCCAGCAGTTTGCAGGGCAGGGTCTACACCTTC